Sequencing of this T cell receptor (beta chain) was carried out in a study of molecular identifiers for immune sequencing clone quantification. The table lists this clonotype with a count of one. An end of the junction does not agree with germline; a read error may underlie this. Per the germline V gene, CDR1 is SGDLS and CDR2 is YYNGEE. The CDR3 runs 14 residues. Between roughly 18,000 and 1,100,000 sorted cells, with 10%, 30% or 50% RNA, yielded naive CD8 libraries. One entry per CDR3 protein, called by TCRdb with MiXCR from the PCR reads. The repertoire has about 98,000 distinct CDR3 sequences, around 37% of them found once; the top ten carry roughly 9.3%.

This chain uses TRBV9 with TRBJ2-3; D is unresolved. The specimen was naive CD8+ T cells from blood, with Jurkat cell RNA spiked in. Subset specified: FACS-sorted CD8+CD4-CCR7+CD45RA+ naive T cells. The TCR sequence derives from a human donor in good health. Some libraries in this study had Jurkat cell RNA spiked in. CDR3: CASGVGLLTDTQYF. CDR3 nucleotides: TGTGCCAGCGGCGTAGGTCTCCTCACAGATACGCAGTATTTT.